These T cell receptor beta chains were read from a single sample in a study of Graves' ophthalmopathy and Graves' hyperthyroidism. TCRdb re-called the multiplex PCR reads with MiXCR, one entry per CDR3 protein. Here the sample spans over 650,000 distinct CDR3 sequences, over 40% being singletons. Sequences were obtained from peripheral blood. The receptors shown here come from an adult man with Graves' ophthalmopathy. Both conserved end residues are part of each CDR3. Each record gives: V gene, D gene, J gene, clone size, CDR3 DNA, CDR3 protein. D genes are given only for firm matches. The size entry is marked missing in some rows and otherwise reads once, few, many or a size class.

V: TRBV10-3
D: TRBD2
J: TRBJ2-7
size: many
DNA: TGTGCCATCAGTGGACTAGCGGCCTACGAGCAGTACTTC
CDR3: CAISGLAAYEQYF

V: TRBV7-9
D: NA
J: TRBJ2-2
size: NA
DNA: TGTGCCAGCAATTTGGGGGCGGTAGACCCCGGGGAGCTGTTTTTT
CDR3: CASNLGAVDPGELFF

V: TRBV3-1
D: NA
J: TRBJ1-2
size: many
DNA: TGTGCCAGCAGCCAAGGCCTCGGTGCTGGCTACACCTTC
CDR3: CASSQGLGAGYTF

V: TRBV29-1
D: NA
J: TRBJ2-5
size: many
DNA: TGCAGCGCCCGAAAGGAGGAGGGAGCAGAGACCCAGTACTTC
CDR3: CSARKEEGAETQYF

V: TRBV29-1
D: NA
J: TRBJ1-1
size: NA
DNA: TGCAGCGTTGAATCCGGGGCGAACACTGAAGCTTTCTTT
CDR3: CSVESGANTEAFF

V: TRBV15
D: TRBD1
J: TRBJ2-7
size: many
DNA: TGTGCCACCAGCAGAAAAACAGGGGACCCCTACGAGCAGTACTTC
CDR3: CATSRKTGDPYEQYF

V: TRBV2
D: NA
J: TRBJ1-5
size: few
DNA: TGTGCCAGCACTCGGACTTATTATCAGCCCCAGCATTTT
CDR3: CASTRTYYQPQHF

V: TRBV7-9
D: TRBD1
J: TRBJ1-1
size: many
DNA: TGTGCCAGCAGGTGGGGTTTGAAGGGGGCGAACACTGAAGCTTTCTTT
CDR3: CASRWGLKGANTEAFF

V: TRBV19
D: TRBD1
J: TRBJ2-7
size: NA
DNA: TGTGCCACCCGGGACAGGACGGGGGAGCAGTACTTC
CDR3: CATRDRTGEQYF

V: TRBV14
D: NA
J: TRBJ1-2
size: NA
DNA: TGTGCCAGCAGCGAAGTACGGGTTTCTGGCTACACCTTC
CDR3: CASSEVRVSGYTF

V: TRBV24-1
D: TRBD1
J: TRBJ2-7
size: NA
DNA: TGTGCCACAGAGGGACAGGGGGCCGAGCAGTACTTC
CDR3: CATEGQGAEQYF

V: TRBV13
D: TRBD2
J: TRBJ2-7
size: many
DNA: TGTGCCAGCAGCTTAGTAGGGCCAGCGGGGGCCTACGAGCAGTACTTC
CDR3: CASSLVGPAGAYEQYF

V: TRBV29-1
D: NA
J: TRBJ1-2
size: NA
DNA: TGCAGCGTTGACGGGGAGGGTCACAATGGCTACACCTTC
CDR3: CSVDGEGHNGYTF

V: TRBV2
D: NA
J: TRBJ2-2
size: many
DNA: TGTGCCAGCAGTTACGGAGGGACCGGGGAGCTGTTTTTT
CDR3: CASSYGGTGELFF

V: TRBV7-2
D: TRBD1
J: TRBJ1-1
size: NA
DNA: TGTGCCAGCAGTGAAGCCGGGACAGCAACCGAAGCTTTCTTT
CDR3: CASSEAGTATEAFF

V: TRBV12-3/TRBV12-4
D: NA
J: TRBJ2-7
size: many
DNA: TGTGCCAGCAGCCTGGAGGTGGGGGGCGGCGAGCAGTACTTC
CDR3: CASSLEVGGGEQYF

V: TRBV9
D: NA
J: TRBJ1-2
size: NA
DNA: TGTGCCAGCAGCCTCGGACAAAACCGGCACGGCCACACCTTC
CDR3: CASSLGQNRHGHTF

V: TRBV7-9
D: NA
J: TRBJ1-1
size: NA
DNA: TGTGCCTGCCCATCGGGGACTGAAGCTTTCTTT
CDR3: CACPSGTEAFF

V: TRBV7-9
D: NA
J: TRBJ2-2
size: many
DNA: TGTGCCAGCAGCTTAGAAGGGAGCACCGGGGAGCTGTTTTTT
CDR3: CASSLEGSTGELFF

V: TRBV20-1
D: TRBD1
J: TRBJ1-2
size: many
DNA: TGCAGTGCCACACAGGGGTACTATGGCTACACCTTC
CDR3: CSATQGYYGYTF

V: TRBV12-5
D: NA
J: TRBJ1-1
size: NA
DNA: TGTGCTAGTGATCCGTACGGGGGGCAGAACACTGAAGCTTTCTTT
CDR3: CASDPYGGQNTEAFF

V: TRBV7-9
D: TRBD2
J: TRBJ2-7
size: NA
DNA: TGCGCCAGCAGCCAAAGCGGGGGGCATGACTACGAGCAGTACTTC
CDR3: CASSQSGGHDYEQYF

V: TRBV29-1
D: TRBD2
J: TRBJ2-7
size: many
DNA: TGCAGCGCCGAAGGGCTAGCGGGAGCGGGCTACGAGCAGTACTTC
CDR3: CSAEGLAGAGYEQYF

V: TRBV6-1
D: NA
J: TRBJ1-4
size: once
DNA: TGTGCCAGCCGTGACTTTAATGAAAAACTGTTTTTT
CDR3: CASRDFNEKLFF

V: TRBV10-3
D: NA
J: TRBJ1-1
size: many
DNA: TGTGCCATCAGTGCTATGAAGGAGGTGGGGGCTGAAGCTTTCTTT
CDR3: CAISAMKEVGAEAFF

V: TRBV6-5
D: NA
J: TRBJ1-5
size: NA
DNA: TGTGCCAGCAGTGATAGAGTTAATAGCAATCAGCCCCAGCATTTT
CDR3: CASSDRVNSNQPQHF

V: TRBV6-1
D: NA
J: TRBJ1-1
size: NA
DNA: TGTGCCAGCAGTGACCTGGACACACTGAACACTGAAGCTTTCTTT
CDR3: CASSDLDTLNTEAFF

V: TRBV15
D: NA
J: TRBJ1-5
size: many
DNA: TGTGCCACCAGACGGCCCAATCAGCCCCAGCATTTT
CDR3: CATRRPNQPQHF

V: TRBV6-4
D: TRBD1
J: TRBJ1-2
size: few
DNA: TGTGCCAGCAGTGACACGACAGGGGGTTACTATGGCTACACCTTC
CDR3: CASSDTTGGYYGYTF

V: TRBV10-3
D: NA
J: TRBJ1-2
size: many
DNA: TGTGCCATCAGTGATTTGGGGGCTGAGAATGGCTACACCTTC
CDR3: CAISDLGAENGYTF

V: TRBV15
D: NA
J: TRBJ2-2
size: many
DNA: TGTGCCACCAGCAGAGCCTCCCGGGGGGAGCTGTTTTTT
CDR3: CATSRASRGELFF

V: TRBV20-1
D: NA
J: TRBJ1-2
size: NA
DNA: TGCAGTGCCCATGCGCGTGTGGGTACTGGCTACACCTTC
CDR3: CSAHARVGTGYTF

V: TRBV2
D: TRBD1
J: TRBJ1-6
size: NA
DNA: TGTGCCAGCAGTGAAGCGCTTCCGGGACAGGGGGTGAATTCACCCCTCCACTTT
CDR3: CASSEALPGQGVNSPLHF

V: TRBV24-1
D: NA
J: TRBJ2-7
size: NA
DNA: TGTGCCACCGGTGATTCGACTAGTAACGAGCAGTACTTC
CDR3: CATGDSTSNEQYF

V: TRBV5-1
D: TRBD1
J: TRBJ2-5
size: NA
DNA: TGCGCCAGCAGCTCCCCGACAGGGGGCATGGAGACCCAGTACTTC
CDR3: CASSSPTGGMETQYF

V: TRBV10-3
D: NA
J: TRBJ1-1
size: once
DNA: TGTGCCATCAGTGAGACCTCCCCCGCCTCCGAAGCTTTCTTT
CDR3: CAISETSPASEAFF

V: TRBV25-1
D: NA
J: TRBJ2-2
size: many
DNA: TGTGCCAGCAGTGGATACAGGGGGGAGGGCACCGGGGAGCTGTTTTTT
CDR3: CASSGYRGEGTGELFF

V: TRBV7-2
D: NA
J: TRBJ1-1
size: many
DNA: TGTGCCAGCAGTGTTTCCATGAACACTGAAGCTTTCTTT
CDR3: CASSVSMNTEAFF

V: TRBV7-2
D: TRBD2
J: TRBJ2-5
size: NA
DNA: TGTGCCAGCAGCTTAGGGCGGGGGGAGATGCGAGAGACCCAGTACTTC
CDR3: CASSLGRGEMRETQYF

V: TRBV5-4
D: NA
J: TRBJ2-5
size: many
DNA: TGTGCCAGCAGCTTGGGCGGGGTCCGGAAGACCCAGTACTTC
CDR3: CASSLGGVRKTQYF

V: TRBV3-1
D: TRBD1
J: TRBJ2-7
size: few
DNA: TGTGCCAGCAGCCAAGGGTTGGGACAGGGGTCCTACGAGCAGTACTTC
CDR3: CASSQGLGQGSYEQYF

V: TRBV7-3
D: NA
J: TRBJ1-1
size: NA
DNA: TGTGCCAGCAGCTTAATCCTAGTGGAGGACACTGAAGCTTTCTTT
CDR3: CASSLILVEDTEAFF

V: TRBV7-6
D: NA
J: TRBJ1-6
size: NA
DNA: TGTGCCAGCAGCTTAGACACGAATTCACCCCTCCACTTT
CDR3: CASSLDTNSPLHF

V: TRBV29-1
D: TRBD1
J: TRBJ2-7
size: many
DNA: TGCAGCGTTGAAGCTTCCGCCGGACAGGGGGCATACGAGCAGTACTTC
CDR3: CSVEASAGQGAYEQYF

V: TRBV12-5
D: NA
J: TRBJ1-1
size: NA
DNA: TGTGCTAGTGTCCGGGAGCCGAACACTGAAGCTTTCTTT
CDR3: CASVREPNTEAFF

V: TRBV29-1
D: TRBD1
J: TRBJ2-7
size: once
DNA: TGCAGCGTTGCTAGGACAGGGGCCTACGAGCAGTACTTC
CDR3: CSVARTGAYEQYF

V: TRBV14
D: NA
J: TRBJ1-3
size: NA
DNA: TGTGCCAGCAGCCAAGGACGGGACACCGGGGAGCCTGGAAACACCATATATTTT
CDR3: CASSQGRDTGEPGNTIYF

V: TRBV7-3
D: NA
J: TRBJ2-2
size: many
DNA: TGTGCCAGCAGCTTATCTCAGCTGAACACCGGGGAGCTGTTTTTT
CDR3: CASSLSQLNTGELFF

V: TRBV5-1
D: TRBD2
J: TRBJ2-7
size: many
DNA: TGCGCCAGCAGCTTAGCGACTAGCGAGTACGAGCAGTACTTC
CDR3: CASSLATSEYEQYF

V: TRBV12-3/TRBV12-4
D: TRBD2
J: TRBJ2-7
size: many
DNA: TGTGCCAGCAGTACTAGCGTGGCAACCTACGAGCAGTACTTC
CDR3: CASSTSVATYEQYF

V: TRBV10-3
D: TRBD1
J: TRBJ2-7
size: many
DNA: TGTGCCATCAGTCCGGGACAGGGCTACGAGCAGTACTTC
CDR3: CAISPGQGYEQYF

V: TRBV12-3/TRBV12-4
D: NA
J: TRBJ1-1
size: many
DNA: TGTGCCAGCAGTACGCGACGGCTGAACACTGAAGCTTTCTTT
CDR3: CASSTRRLNTEAFF

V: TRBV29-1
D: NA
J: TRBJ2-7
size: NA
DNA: TGCAGCTTGGATGGGGAGGATGGGGTCTCCTACGAGCAGTACTTC
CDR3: CSLDGEDGVSYEQYF

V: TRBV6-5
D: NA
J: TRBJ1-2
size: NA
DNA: TGTGCCAGCATGGGGGGCAGGGACGACTATGGCTACACCTTC
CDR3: CASMGGRDDYGYTF

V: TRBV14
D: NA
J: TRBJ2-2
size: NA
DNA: TGTGCCAGCAGCCAAGCTAGCCGACTAGAAACCACCGGGGAGCTGTTTTTT
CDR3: CASSQASRLETTGELFF

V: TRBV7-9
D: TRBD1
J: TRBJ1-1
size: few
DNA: TGTGCCAGCAGCGAGATACAGGGGTCGACTGAAGCTTTCTTT
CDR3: CASSEIQGSTEAFF

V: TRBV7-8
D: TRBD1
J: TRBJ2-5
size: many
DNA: TGTGCCAGCAGCTTAGAGGGGGCTCAAGAGACCCAGTACTTC
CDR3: CASSLEGAQETQYF

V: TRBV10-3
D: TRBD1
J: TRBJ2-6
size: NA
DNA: TGTGCCATCAGTGAGTTAAGGCAGGGGGACACTGAAGCTTTC
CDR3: CAISELRQGDTEAF

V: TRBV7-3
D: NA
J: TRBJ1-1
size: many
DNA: TGTGCCAGCAGCTTAGGAGGCGAAGGATCTTATGCTGAAGCTTTCTTT
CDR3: CASSLGGEGSYAEAFF